The clone carrying this TCR beta chain was picked up many times. No antigen is known for it. V was trimmed by 2 bases and J by 3 bases, leaving 18 bases between them. The CDR3 is 17 residues long. Per the germline V gene, CDR1 is SGHVS and CDR2 is FNYEAQ. The protocol attached unique molecular identifiers to individual cDNA molecules. Using its own MiXCR run on the 5' RACE reads, TCRdb lists one record per CDR3 protein. Among 30,000 to 45,000 distinct CDR3 sequences listed, around 4.3% were seen once. The sample originates from a study of early T cells in non-severe SARS-CoV-2 infection. Study observations and caveats: VDJdb-based matching was biased toward anti-spike CD8 responses and missed private and CD4 specificities.

V is TRBV7-6 and J is TRBJ2-3; a weak D match, TRBD1 (5 bases). The origin of this receptor is an adult who was a healthcare worker with PCR-confirmed SARS-CoV-2 infection or an uninfected control (not recorded which). Input material: whole blood. The CDR3 here is CASSLRAGMSLTDTQYF. The CDR3 nucleotides are TGTGCCAGCAGCTTAAGGGCAGGGATGAGTCTTACAGATACGCAGTATTTT.